This passage covers 24 T cell receptor beta chains from one sample sequenced in a study of T-cell reconstitution after alpha-beta-depleted transplantation in children. Unique molecular identifiers were used in preparing the TCRbeta library. TCRdb reprocessed the PCR reads with MiXCR, giving one entry per CDR3 protein. The repertoire holds 700,000 to 950,000 distinct CDR3 sequences, with 16% as singletons. The sequenced sample was PBMCs, mostly from graft donor cells, obtained 360 days after TCRalphabeta/CD19-depleted stem cell transplant. These receptors came from a male patient between 5 and 17 years old who had a stem cell transplant for acute lymphoblastic leukemia, so the T cells may come from the graft donor.

This clonotype was observed a few times. The DNA for the CDR3 is TGTGCCAGCAGCTTCCCAACCGGTCCTATGGCGGTCTACACCTTC. It specifies CASSFPTGPMAVYTF. The V and J genes are TRBV7-9 and TRBJ1-2; D call uncertain. CDR1 is SEHNR, CDR2 FQNEAQ, per germline (reference sequence). CDR3 length: 15 residues. Trimming took 3 bases from V and 10 from J, leaving 21 bases between them.

This clonotype occurred a few times. This chain uses TRBV9 with TRBJ1-1; TRBD1 is a possible D gene (5 bases). The V gene's germline CDR1 is SGDLS and CDR2 YYNGEE. With 0 bases removed from V and 2 bases from J, the gap between germline ends came to 17 bases. This CDR3 comprises 17 residues. The CDR3, as DNA: TGTGCCAGCAGCGTAGTTGGAGGGGTAAATCCTAACACTGAAGCTTTCTTT. It is translated as CASSVVGGVNPNTEAFF.

This clonotype has just a few counts. J is TRBJ2-1 and V is TRBV4-1, with D hard to call. The CDR3 consists of 13 residues. Germline assignment: CDR1 MGHRA and CDR2 YSYEKL. Trimming shortened V by 1 base and J by 9 bases, and 10 bases separated the two germline ends. The CDR3, as DNA: TGCGCCAGCAGCCAAGGGACGTACGGTGAGCAGTTCTTC. Protein sequence: CASSQGTYGEQFF.

The V gene is TRBV7-9, the J gene TRBJ2-7, with 8 bases identical to TRBD2. The CDR3 totals 15 residues. CDR1 SEHNR and CDR2 FQNEAQ come from the germline V gene (reference sequence). Germline trimming cut 2 bases from V and 2 bases from J; bases unmatched to any gene: 5. The chain's CDR3 is CASSLSGSRTYEQYF. CDR3 DNA: TGTGCCAGCAGCTTAAGCGGGAGCCGCACCTACGAGCAGTACTTC.

The rearrangement joins TRBV12-3 or TRBV12-4 to TRBJ2-3, with no clear D. The CDR3 runs 17 residues. Trimming left V 1 base short and J 2 bases short, with 16 bases between. The CDR3 coding sequence is TGTGCCAGCAGTTTAGAGGTCAGGAGCGTCCCCACAGATACGCAGTATTTT. Its translation: CASSLEVRSVPTDTQYF.

In DNA form, the CDR3 reads TGTGCCAGCCGATTAGGGACAGATACGCAGTATTTT. Its translation: CASRLGTDTQYF. V usage is TRBV2 and J usage is TRBJ2-3, with unresolved D. The V end lost 8 bases, the J end lost 3 bases, and 9 bases lay between the germline ends. Germline loops: CDR1 SNHLY, CDR2 FYNNEI. The CDR3 spans 12 residues.

CDR3 residues: CASSYSNPGTEPPQHF. CDR3 coding DNA: TGTGCCAGCAGTTACTCAAATCCCGGGACAGAGCCACCCCAGCATTTT. V gene TRBV6-5 combines with J gene TRBJ1-5; TRBD1 aligns across 7 bases. CDR1 and CDR2 from the germline V gene are MNHEY and SVGAGI. The CDR3 extends over 16 amino acids. The junction had 12 bases not matched to a gene; V was cut back by 0 bases and J by 10 bases.

The J gene is TRBJ1-2, the V gene TRBV20-1, with D maybe TRBD1 (6 bases). The CDR3 extends over 13 amino acids. CDR1 and CDR2 (germline): DFQATT, SNEGSKA (reference sequence). V was clipped by 2 bases and J by 5 bases, with 12 bases between them. The CDR3 here is CSARPQGRYGYTF. CDR3 DNA: TGCAGTGCTAGACCCCAGGGGCGATATGGCTACACCTTC.

This clonotype showed up just a few times. The CDR3 region is CAIALRDNEQFF. CDR3 bases: TGTGCCATAGCCCTTAGGGACAATGAGCAGTTCTTC. The V and J genes are TRBV14 and TRBJ2-1, with D unresolved. This CDR3 has 12 amino acids. The V and J ends lost 10 bases and 5 bases respectively, with 12 bases between them. The germline V gene has CDR1 SGHDN and CDR2 FVKESK.

In this sample, this clonotype turned up a few times. The chain uses TRBV7-9 and TRBJ2-7; weak D call: TRBD2 (5 bases). The CDR3 covers 14 residues. Germline CDR1 is SEHNR and CDR2 is FQNEAQ (reference sequence). V was shortened by 2 bases and J by 7 bases, with 15 bases between the two germline ends. The DNA of the CDR3 is TGTGCCAGCAGCTTACCGGGATCCGGCCAAGAGCAGTACTTC. Translating it yields CASSLPGSGQEQYF. Combining the CDR3 with reference TRBV7-9 and TRBJ2-7 gives the whole variable domain DTGVSQNPRHKITKRGQNVTFRCDPISEHNRLYWYRQTLGQGPEFLTYFQNEAQLEKSRLLSDRFSAERPKGSFSTLEIQRTEQGDSAMYLCASSLPGSGQEQYFGPGTRLTVT.

This clonotype has more than one count but fewer than ten. This chain joins TRBV10-2 and TRBJ2-7; the D gene is possibly TRBD1 (5 bases). CDR1 and CDR2 (germline): WSHSY, SAAADI. V was pared by 8 bases and J by 5 bases, with 13 bases between. The CDR3 length is 12 residues. The CDR3 nucleotides read TGCGCCAGCCGGAAGGGGCGCGACGAGCAGTACTTC. Its translation: CASRKGRDEQYF.

The chain is built from TRBV7-9 and TRBJ2-1, with D maybe TRBD2 (6 bases). The CDR3 runs 13 residues. In germline, CDR1 is SEHNR, CDR2 FQNEAQ (reference sequence). V shed 3 bases and J shed 10 bases, with 13 bases lying between them. The CDR3 protein is CASSLTTRPEQFF. In DNA form, the CDR3 reads TGTGCCAGCAGCTTGACGACTAGGCCGGAGCAGTTCTTC.

This clonotype appeared a single time. The V call is TRBV5-1, the J call TRBJ2-2; D remains unclear. Between the trimmed V and J ends, which lost 2 bases and 6 bases, there was a span of 11 bases. The CDR3 consists of 14 residues. CDR1 is SGHRS and CDR2 is YFSETQ in the germline V gene. The CDR3 reads CASSLTKDAGELFF. In DNA form, the CDR3 reads TGCGCCAGCAGCTTAACTAAAGACGCCGGGGAGCTGTTTTTT.

This clonotype was seen a handful of times. The CDR3 here is CAVAGQPYEQYF. CDR3 coding DNA: TGTGCCGTGGCGGGACAACCATACGAGCAGTACTTC. The V and J genes are TRBV10-3 and TRBJ2-7; D is perhaps TRBD1 or TRBD2 (6 bases each). Germline assignment: CDR1 ENHRY and CDR2 SYGVKD. The germline V and J ends were trimmed by 11 bases and 4 bases, with 15 bases remaining between them. The CDR3 extends over 12 amino acids.

The chain is built from TRBV5-1 and TRBJ1-2; TRBD1 agrees at 9 bases. Germline V lookup: CDR1 SGHRS, CDR2 YFSETQ. The CDR3 contains 16 residues. V dropped 3 bases and J dropped 5; count of bases not matched to a gene: 11. The DNA for the CDR3 is TGCGCCAGCAGCTACGGGACAGGGAACGATTTGTATGGCTACACCTTC. Encoded protein: CASSYGTGNDLYGYTF.

This clonotype was detected a few times. The genes are TRBV2 and TRBJ2-7; TRBD2 matches 7 bases. Germline CDR1 reads SNHLY; CDR2 reads FYNNEI. The ends lost 8 bases at V and 1 base at J; junction bases unmatched: 11. The CDR3 runs 15 residues. The CDR3 reads CASSRAGEGSYEQYF. The CDR3 coding sequence is TGTGCCAGCTCTCGGGCGGGAGAGGGGTCCTACGAGCAGTACTTC.

This clonotype has only a few counts. The chain employs TRBV28 and TRBJ2-7; D is undetermined. Germline CDR1 reads MDHEN; CDR2 reads SYDVKM. The V and J ends lost 3 bases and 0 bases respectively, with 15 bases between them. CDR3 size: 16 residues. The CDR3 DNA reads as TGTGCCAGCAGTTTTGTAGGTCAGGTGAGCTCCTACGAGCAGTACTTC. This codes for CASSFVGQVSSYEQYF. The whole variable domain, remainder taken from reference TRBV28 and TRBJ2-7, is DVKVTQSSRYLVKRTGEKVFLECVQDMDHENMFWYRQDPGLGLRLIYFSYDVKMKEKGDIPEGYSVSREKKERFSLILESASTNQTSMYLCASSFVGQVSSYEQYFGPGTRLTVT.

In this sample, this clonotype turned up many times. This rearrangement joins TRBV5-1 to TRBJ1-4; D gene uncertain. Germline lookup yields CDR1 SGHRS and CDR2 YFSETQ. This CDR3 comprises 13 residues. V lost 0 bases and J lost 10, with 10 bases in between. The CDR3 DNA follows: TGCGCCAGCAGCTTGGGTCATCGGGCAAAACTGTTTTTT. Translation gives CASSLGHRAKLFF.

The gene calls are TRBV4-1 and TRBJ2-3; 15 nucleotides line up with TRBD2. This CDR3 has 18 amino acids. Germline CDR1 reads MGHRA; CDR2 reads YSYEKL. V was pared by 4 bases and J by 2 bases, with 7 bases of the junction left unmatched. The CDR3 DNA reads as TGCGCCAGCAGCCTGGGACTAGCGGGAGGTATGTCCACAGATACGCAGTATTTT. Encoded protein: CASSLGLAGGMSTDTQYF.

The rearrangement uses TRBV9 and TRBJ1-2; D gene ambiguous. The V end was cut by 0 bases, the J end by 4 bases, with 13 bases between. The length of the CDR3 is 15 residues. The V gene's germline CDR1 is SGDLS and CDR2 YYNGEE. The chain's CDR3 is CASSVGSIAGYGYTF. CDR3 sequence (DNA): TGTGCCAGCAGCGTAGGAAGCATAGCAGGCTATGGCTACACCTTC.

At least ten counts were recorded for this clonotype. The chain joins TRBV6-2 or TRBV6-3 to TRBJ2-7, with TRBD1 as a possible D gene (5 bases). Germline V gene sequence: CDR1 MNHEY, CDR2 SVGEGT. Trimming removed 2 bases at V and 0 bases at J, with 11 bases between. The CDR3 extends over 15 amino acids. The CDR3 region is CASSYGQGTSYEQYF. In DNA, the CDR3 is TGTGCCAGCAGTTACGGTCAGGGAACCTCCTACGAGCAGTACTTC.

A few counts support this clonotype. This sequence joins TRBV15 and TRBJ1-2; no definite D call. The V gene lost 1 base and the J gene lost 5 bases, with 14 bases spanning the gap. CDR1 is LNHNV and CDR2 is YYDKDF in the germline V gene (reference sequence). This CDR3 spans 15 amino acids. CDR3 nucleotide sequence: TGTGCCACCAGCAGAGGCCGAGGGCGGGAGTATGGCTACACCTTC. It is translated as CATSRGRGREYGYTF.

This clonotype was picked up many times. The chain has TRBV5-6 and TRBJ2-1, with 7 bases aligning to TRBD1. The CDR3 extends over 18 amino acids. From germline, CDR1 is SGHDT and CDR2 YYEEEE. V shed 4 bases, J shed 2 bases, and the junction held 15 bases outside the gene matches. The CDR3 nucleotides read TGTGCCAGCAGCCTCCCGGCAAGCGCCGGGACAGCCTACAATGAGCAGTTCTTC. Amino acid sequence: CASSLPASAGTAYNEQFF.

This chain joins TRBV5-1 and TRBJ1-4; 9 bases are a match to TRBD1. J was trimmed by 7 bases and V by 6 bases; bases with no gene match: 7. In germline, CDR1 is SGHRS, CDR2 YFSETQ. The CDR3 runs 14 residues. Written as DNA, the CDR3 is TGCGCCAGCACGGAGACAGGGGGGGGTGAAAAACTGTTTTTT. Its protein product is CASTETGGGEKLFF.